Below, 25 T cell receptor beta chains from the same sample are listed, as sequenced in a study of identical twins (TCRdb year 2016). Library method: 5' RACE. This sample was sequenced with an Illumina HiSeq 2000. Using fastp trimming at Q25 and MiXCR clonotype assembly, TCRdb reanalyzed the public sequencing data and kept in-frame beta chains. For every CDR3 protein sequence, its rows merge into one entry that carries the most common genes and DNA. In all, the sample holds fewer than 550,000 distinct CDR3 sequences, and roughly 15% of those were seen once. Around 0.4% of the sample lies in the top ten. The same sample was also used in a study of yellow fever vaccine responses in identical twins.

The sequencing sample was made of CD4+ T cells sorted from blood. The receptor source for this set is a young woman in good health.

This clonotype has only a few counts. The chain carries TRBV5-1 and TRBJ2-5, with D hard to call. The CDR3 has 12 amino acids. Germline CDR1 and CDR2: SGHRS and YFSETQ. V was cut by 4 bases and J by 5 bases, with 9 bases left in between. As DNA, the CDR3 is TGCGCCAGCAGCCACTCTATCGAGACCCAGTACTTC. This encodes CASSHSIETQYF.

This clonotype was counted a few times. The CDR3 reads CSASSDRENNQPQHF. CDR3 sequence (DNA): TGCAGTGCTTCTTCGGACAGGGAAAACAATCAGCCCCAGCATTTT. The V gene is TRBV20-1, the J gene TRBJ1-5, with 8 nucleotides matching TRBD1. The CDR3 spans 15 residues. Trimming cost V 5 bases and J 3 bases; bases outside gene matches: 9. From germline, CDR1 is DFQATT and CDR2 SNEGSKA (reference sequence).

This clonotype was found a few times. The chain combines TRBV5-1 with TRBJ2-2; D gene ambiguous. The ends were cut back, 0 bases at V and 5 bases at J, with 11 bases in the middle. The CDR3 runs to 15 residues. The V gene's germline CDR1 is SGHRS and CDR2 YFSETQ. For the CDR3, the DNA is TGCGCCAGCAGCTTGGTACCTACAGATACCGGGGAGCTGTTTTTT. Its protein product is CASSLVPTDTGELFF.

Concerning this clonotype: Since a much larger clone is just one base distant, this may be a read error. The V gene is TRBV5-1, the J gene TRBJ2-3; D is perhaps TRBD1 or TRBD2 (5 bases each). Germline V gene data show CDR1 as SGHRS and CDR2 as YFSETQ. This CDR3 spans 17 amino acids. V was cut by 8 bases and J by 0 bases, with 22 bases left in between. The CDR3 spells CARSRDGEKTSTDTQYF. CDR3 nucleotide sequence: TGCGCCAGGAGCAGGGACGGAGAGAAGACTAGCACAGATACGCAGTATTTT.

This clonotype was seen only a few times. This chain connects TRBV15 to TRBJ1-2, with 8 positions matching TRBD1. There are 13 residues in the CDR3. V dropped 1 base and J dropped 6; count of bases not matched to a gene: 1. Germline V gene data show CDR1 as LNHNV and CDR2 as YYDKDF (reference sequence). This chain's CDR3 is CATSRGTGNGYTF. CDR3 DNA: TGTGCCACCAGCAGAGGGACAGGGAATGGCTACACCTTC.

This clonotype was observed a handful of times. The chain uses TRBV20-1 and TRBJ2-1; D is possibly TRBD2 (6 bases). This CDR3 region has 13 residues. Deletions cut 3 bases from V and 7 bases from J, with 13 bases between. CDR1 is DFQATT, CDR2 SNEGSKA, per germline (reference sequence). CDR3: CSASRGRLNEQFF. CDR3 DNA sequence: TGCAGTGCTAGCCGAGGGAGGCTGAATGAGCAGTTCTTC.

This clonotype was found a few times. This rearrangement joins TRBV18 to TRBJ2-1, with D unclear. V lost 0 bases, J lost 0 bases, and 9 bases lay in between. CDR1 and CDR2 (germline): KGHSH, LQKENI. The CDR3 is 16 residues long. CDR3 DNA sequence: TGTGCCAGCTCACCACCGGCGGTCGGCTCCTACAATGAGCAGTTCTTC. Translation: CASSPPAVGSYNEQFF.

This clonotype was counted only a few times. The rearrangement joins TRBV7-2 to TRBJ2-1; 9 bases match TRBD2. V was clipped by 5 bases and J by 5 bases; unmatched bases: 7. Germline-derived CDR1 and CDR2 are SGHTA and FQGNSA. This CDR3 spans 15 amino acids. The CDR3 sequence: CASSISLAGHNEQFF. The CDR3 DNA reads TGTGCCAGCAGCATAAGCCTAGCGGGACACAATGAGCAGTTCTTC.

This clonotype came up a few times. The chain uses TRBV11-2 and TRBJ2-1, with TRBD1 matching over 7 bases. CDR3 length equals 14 residues. Germline trimming cut 7 bases from V and 2 bases from J; bases unmatched to any gene: 5. Germline CDR1 SGHAT, CDR2 FQNNGV. CDR3: CASNLGQPYNEQFF. The CDR3 bases are TGTGCCAGCAACTTGGGACAGCCCTACAATGAGCAGTTCTTC.

The genes are TRBV7-9 and TRBJ2-5; D possibly corresponds to TRBD2 (6 bases). The V gene's germline CDR1 is SEHNR and CDR2 FQNEAQ (reference sequence). The CDR3 is 16 amino acids. The V end lost 1 base, the J end lost 7 bases, and 19 bases lay between the germline ends. The CDR3 protein is CASSLVGAGGVVTQYF. The CDR3, as DNA: TGTGCCAGCAGCTTAGTCGGGGCCGGAGGGGTTGTGACCCAGTACTTC. Full variable domain (outside the CDR3, taken from reference TRBV7-9 and TRBJ2-5): DTGVSQNPRHKITKRGQNVTFRCDPISEHNRLYWYRQTLGQGPEFLTYFQNEAQLEKSRLLSDRFSAERPKGSFSTLEIQRTEQGDSAMYLCASSLVGAGGVVTQYFGPGTRLLVL.

The chain recombines TRBV9 with TRBJ2-3; D may be TRBD1 or TRBD2 (6 bases each). Trimming took off 6 bases at V and 2 bases at J, with 13 bases between the two ends. The CDR3 has 14 amino acids. The V gene's germline CDR1 is SGDLS and CDR2 YYNGEE. CDR3: CASTRGPDTDTQYF. CDR3 in DNA: TGTGCCAGCACCCGGGGGCCGGACACAGATACGCAGTATTTT.

The chain is built from TRBV3-1 and TRBJ2-1; TRBD2 matches at 8 bases. This CDR3 is built from 16 residues. Germline V gives CDR1 LGHDT, CDR2 YNNKEL (reference sequence). V dropped 5 bases and J dropped 5; count of bases not matched to a gene: 11. The DNA for the CDR3 is TGTGCCAGCAGCACCCGAGGAGCGGGAGTCCACAATGAGCAGTTCTTC. Its translation: CASSTRGAGVHNEQFF.

V is TRBV28 and J is TRBJ2-7, with 11 bases aligning to TRBD1. From germline, CDR1 is MDHEN and CDR2 SYDVKM. V was pared by 6 bases and J by 2 bases, with 6 bases of the junction left unmatched. This CDR3 comprises 15 residues. CDR3 sequence: CASRPGTGGPYEQYV. The CDR3 nucleotides read TGTGCCAGCAGGCCCGGGACAGGGGGTCCCTACGAGCAGTACGTC.

The rearrangement joins TRBV28 to TRBJ2-1; D might be TRBD1 (6 bases). V was pared by 5 bases and J by 5 bases, with 13 bases between. Germline CDR1 MDHEN, CDR2 SYDVKM. This CDR3 spans 14 amino acids. The CDR3 spells CASSRQVDNNEQFF. DNA for the CDR3: TGTGCCAGCAGTCGACAGGTGGACAACAATGAGCAGTTCTTC.

This chain links TRBV3-1 with TRBJ2-4; the match to TRBD2 covers 12 bases. Germline lookup yields CDR1 LGHDT and CDR2 YNNKEL (reference sequence). V trimming: 0 bases; J trimming: 9 bases; junction bases outside the gene matches: 9. The CDR3 runs 17 residues. The CDR3 DNA reads TGTGCCAGCAGCCAAGATGGGCTAGCGGGAGGGCCGGGCATTCAGTACTTC. This translates into CASSQDGLAGGPGIQYF.

This chain connects TRBV10-3 to TRBJ2-7; 9 bases are a match to TRBD1. The germline gives CDR1 ENHRY, CDR2 SYGVKD. The CDR3 consists of 14 residues. The J segment lost 2 bases and the V segment lost 6 bases, leaving 5 bases of the junction unmatched. CDR3 sequence (DNA): TGTGCCATCAGCCCCGGGACAGGGACCTACGAGCAGTACGTC. Its translation is CAISPGTGTYEQYV.

This clonotype has more than one count but fewer than ten. The chain employs TRBV20-1 and TRBJ1-5; D is uncertain. Germline CDR1 and CDR2: DFQATT and SNEGSKA (reference sequence). V was clipped by 8 bases and J by 3 bases, with 17 bases between them. CDR3 length: 14 residues. The CDR3 spells CSTQFGGNNQPQHF. CDR3 coding DNA: TGCAGTACCCAATTCGGCGGAAACAATCAGCCCCAGCATTTT.

This clonotype was detected only a few times. The chain recombines TRBV12-5 with TRBJ1-2; D is uncertain. V shed 0 bases and J shed 8 bases, with 13 bases lying between them. Germline V gene data show CDR1 as LGHNT and CDR2 as FRNRAP. CDR3 length equals 14 residues. DNA of the CDR3: TGTGCTAGTGGTTTGGTGGGCAGGTCAGCCGGCTACACCTTC. This gives the protein CASGLVGRSAGYTF.

The V and J genes are TRBV7-6 and TRBJ2-1, with 9 bases fitting TRBD1. Per germline, CDR1 SGHVS and CDR2 FNYEAQ. V gave up 0 bases and J gave up 3 bases; unmatched junction bases: 6. This CDR3 contains 17 residues. CDR3 residues: CASSLARGTGNYNEQFF. The CDR3 DNA follows: TGTGCCAGCAGCTTAGCTCGTGGGACAGGGAACTACAATGAGCAGTTCTTC.

This clonotype showed up many times. The gene calls are TRBV4-1 and TRBJ2-3; 9 bases agree with TRBD2. The CDR3 is 17 residues long. CDR1 is MGHRA and CDR2 is YSYEKL in the germline V gene. Trimming cost V 1 base and J 2 bases; bases outside gene matches: 7. The CDR3 reads CASSQGAAGGTTDTQYF. The CDR3 DNA follows: TGCGCCAGCAGCCAAGGAGCAGCGGGGGGTACCACAGATACGCAGTATTTT.

V is TRBV5-1 and J is TRBJ2-5; D assignment may be TRBD1 or TRBD2 (7 bases each). V lost 4 bases, J lost 5 bases, and 18 bases lay in between. Germline lookup yields CDR1 SGHRS and CDR2 YFSETQ. The CDR3 runs to 15 residues. Here the CDR3 reads CASSRTGAGVETQYF. CDR3 nucleotide sequence: TGCGCCAGCAGCCGTACAGGGGCGGGAGTGGAGACCCAGTACTTC.

The chain recombines TRBV12-3 or TRBV12-4 with TRBJ2-5, with TRBD2 matching over 12 bases. V was clipped by 7 bases and J by 1 base; unmatched bases: 4. This CDR3 is 15 amino acids long. CDR3 DNA: TGTGCCAGCAAGGGACTAGCGGGTTCCCAAGAGACCCAGTACTTC. Protein: CASKGLAGSQETQYF.

This clonotype was seen at least ten times. The CDR3 loop is CASSLSRTDTQYF. CDR3 sequence (DNA): TGCGCCAGCAGCTTATCCCGCACAGATACGCAGTATTTT. The J gene is TRBJ2-3, the V gene TRBV5-1; D remains unclear. Germline V lookup: CDR1 SGHRS, CDR2 YFSETQ. Trimming took 2 bases from V and 1 from J, leaving 5 bases between them. The CDR3 totals 13 residues.

This chain uses TRBV5-6 with TRBJ2-3, with D tentatively TRBD1 or TRBD2 (6 bases each). Germline CDR1 SGHDT, CDR2 YYEEEE. The CDR3 contains 15 residues. Trimming removed 0 bases from V and 5 bases from J, with 13 bases in between. CDR3 sequence reads: CASSLAWGAGDTQYF. CDR3 nucleotide sequence: TGTGCCAGCAGCTTGGCGTGGGGGGCGGGAGATACGCAGTATTTT.

This clonotype was observed at least ten times. This rearrangement joins TRBV28 to TRBJ2-1; possible D gene TRBD2, 6 bases. The V gene's germline CDR1 is MDHEN and CDR2 SYDVKM. The CDR3 loop spans 16 amino acids. V shed 7 bases and J shed 5 bases, with 21 bases lying between them. Written as DNA, the CDR3 is TGTGCCAGCACCAATTATGGGGGGTCAGGGCACAATGAGCAGTTCTTC. Its translation is CASTNYGGSGHNEQFF.